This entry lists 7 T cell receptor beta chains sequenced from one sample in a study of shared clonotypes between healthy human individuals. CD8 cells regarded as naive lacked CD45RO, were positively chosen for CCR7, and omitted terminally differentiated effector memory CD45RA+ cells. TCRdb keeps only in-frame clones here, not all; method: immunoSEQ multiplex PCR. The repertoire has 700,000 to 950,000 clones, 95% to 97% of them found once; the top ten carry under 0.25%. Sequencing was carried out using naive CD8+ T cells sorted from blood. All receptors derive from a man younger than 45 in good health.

The CDR3 loop is CASRGAAGQETQYF. The DNA of the CDR3 is TGTGCCAGCAGGGGGGCGGCAGGACAAGAGACCCAGTACTTC. This chain links TRBV7-9 with TRBJ2-5, with D possibly TRBD1 on 6 matching bases. This CDR3 region has 14 residues. Between the trimmed V and J ends, which lost 6 bases and 2 bases, there was a span of 13 bases. The germline V gene encodes CDR1 SEHNR and CDR2 FQNEAQ (reference sequence).

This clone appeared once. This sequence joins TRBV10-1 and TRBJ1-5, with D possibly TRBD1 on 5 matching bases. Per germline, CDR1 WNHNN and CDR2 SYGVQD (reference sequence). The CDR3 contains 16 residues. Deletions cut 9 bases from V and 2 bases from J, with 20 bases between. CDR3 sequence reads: CASPTGEGPGNQPQHF. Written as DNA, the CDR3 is TGCGCCAGTCCAACTGGGGAGGGGCCGGGCAATCAGCCCCAGCATTTT.

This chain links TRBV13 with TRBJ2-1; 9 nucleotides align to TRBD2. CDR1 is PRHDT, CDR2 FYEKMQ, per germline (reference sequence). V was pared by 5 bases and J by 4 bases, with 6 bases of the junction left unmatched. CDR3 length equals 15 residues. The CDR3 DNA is TGTGCCAGCAGCCCAACTAGCGGGTCTTACAATGAGCAGTTCTTC. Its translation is CASSPTSGSYNEQFF.

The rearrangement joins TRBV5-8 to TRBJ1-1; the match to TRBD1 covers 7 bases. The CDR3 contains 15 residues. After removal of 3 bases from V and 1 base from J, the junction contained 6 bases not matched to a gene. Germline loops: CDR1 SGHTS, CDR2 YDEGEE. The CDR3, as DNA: TGTGCCAGCAGCTCAAAGGGGGCGACGAACACTGAAGCTTTCTTT. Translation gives CASSSKGATNTEAFF.

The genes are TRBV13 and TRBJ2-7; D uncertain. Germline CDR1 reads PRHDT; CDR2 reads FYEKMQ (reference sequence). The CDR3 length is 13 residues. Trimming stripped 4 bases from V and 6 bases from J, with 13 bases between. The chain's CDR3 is CASSSGLVREQYF. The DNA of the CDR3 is TGTGCCAGCAGCTCCGGGTTAGTGCGCGAGCAGTACTTC.

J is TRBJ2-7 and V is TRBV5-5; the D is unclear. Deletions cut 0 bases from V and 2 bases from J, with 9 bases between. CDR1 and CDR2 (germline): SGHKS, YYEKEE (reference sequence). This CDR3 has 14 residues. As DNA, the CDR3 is TGTGCCAGCAGCTTGGCTAGGGCCGCCTACGAGCAGTACTTC. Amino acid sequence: CASSLARAAYEQYF.

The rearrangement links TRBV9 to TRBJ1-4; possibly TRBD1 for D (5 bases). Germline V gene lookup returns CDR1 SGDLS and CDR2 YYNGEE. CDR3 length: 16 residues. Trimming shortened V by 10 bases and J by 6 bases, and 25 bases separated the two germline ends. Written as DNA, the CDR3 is TGTGCCCGATCCCTTCCGCCGCGCGGGGGGGATGAAAAACTGTTTTTT. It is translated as CARSLPPRGGDEKLFF.